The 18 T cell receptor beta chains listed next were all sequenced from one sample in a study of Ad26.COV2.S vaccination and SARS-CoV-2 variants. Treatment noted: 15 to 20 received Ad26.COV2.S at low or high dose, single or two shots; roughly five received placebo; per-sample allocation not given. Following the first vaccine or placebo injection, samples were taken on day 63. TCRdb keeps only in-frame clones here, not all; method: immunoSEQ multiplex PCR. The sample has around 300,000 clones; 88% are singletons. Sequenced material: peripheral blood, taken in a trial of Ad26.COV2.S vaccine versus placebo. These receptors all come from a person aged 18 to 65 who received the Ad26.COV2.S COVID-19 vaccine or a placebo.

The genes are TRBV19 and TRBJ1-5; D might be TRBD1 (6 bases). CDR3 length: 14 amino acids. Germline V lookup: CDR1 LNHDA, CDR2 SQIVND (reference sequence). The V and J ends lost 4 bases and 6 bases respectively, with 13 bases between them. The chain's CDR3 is CASSRPGGGQPQHF. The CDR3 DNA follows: TGTGCCAGTAGTAGACCGGGGGGCGGTCAGCCCCAGCATTTT.

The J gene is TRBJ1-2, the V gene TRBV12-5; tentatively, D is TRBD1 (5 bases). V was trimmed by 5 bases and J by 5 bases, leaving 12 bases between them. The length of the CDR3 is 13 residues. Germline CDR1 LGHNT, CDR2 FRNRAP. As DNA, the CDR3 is TGTGCTAGTGGTCTAGACAGAGGGTATGGCTACACCTTC. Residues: CASGLDRGYGYTF.

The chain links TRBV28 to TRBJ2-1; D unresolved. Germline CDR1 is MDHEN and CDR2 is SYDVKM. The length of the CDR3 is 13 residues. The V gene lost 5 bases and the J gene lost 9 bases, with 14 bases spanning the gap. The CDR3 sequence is CASSRVGYGEQFF. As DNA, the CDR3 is TGTGCCAGCAGTCGGGTGGGATATGGTGAGCAGTTCTTC.

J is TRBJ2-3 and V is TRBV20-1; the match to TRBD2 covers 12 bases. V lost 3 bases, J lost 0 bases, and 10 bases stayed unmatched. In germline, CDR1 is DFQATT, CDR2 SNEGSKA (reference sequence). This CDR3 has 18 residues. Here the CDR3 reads CSASLILAGGLSTDTQYF. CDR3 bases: TGCAGTGCTAGTTTGATTCTAGCGGGGGGGCTTAGCACAGATACGCAGTATTTT.

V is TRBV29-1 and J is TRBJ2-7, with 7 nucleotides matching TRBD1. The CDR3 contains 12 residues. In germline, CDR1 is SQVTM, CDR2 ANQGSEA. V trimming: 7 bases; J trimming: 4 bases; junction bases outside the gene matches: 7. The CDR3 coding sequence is TGCAGCGGGGGACAGACCATTTACGAGCAGTACTTC. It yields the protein CSGGQTIYEQYF.

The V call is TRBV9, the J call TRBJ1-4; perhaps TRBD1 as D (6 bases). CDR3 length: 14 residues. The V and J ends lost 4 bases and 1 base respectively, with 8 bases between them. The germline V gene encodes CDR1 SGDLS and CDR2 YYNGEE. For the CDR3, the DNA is TGTGCCAGCAGCTTACAGGGAACTAATGAAAAACTGTTTTTT. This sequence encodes CASSLQGTNEKLFF.

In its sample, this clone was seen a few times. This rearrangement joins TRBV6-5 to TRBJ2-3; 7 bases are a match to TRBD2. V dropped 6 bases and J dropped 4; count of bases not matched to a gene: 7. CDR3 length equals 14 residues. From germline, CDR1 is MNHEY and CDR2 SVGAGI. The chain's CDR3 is CASSSGRGADTQYF. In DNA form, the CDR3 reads TGTGCCAGCAGCTCGGGGAGGGGCGCAGATACGCAGTATTTT.

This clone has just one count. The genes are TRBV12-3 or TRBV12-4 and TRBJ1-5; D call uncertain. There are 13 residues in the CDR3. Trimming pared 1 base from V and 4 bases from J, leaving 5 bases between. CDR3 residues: CASSLVQNQPQHF. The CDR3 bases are TGTGCCAGCAGTTTAGTACAAAATCAGCCCCAGCATTTT.

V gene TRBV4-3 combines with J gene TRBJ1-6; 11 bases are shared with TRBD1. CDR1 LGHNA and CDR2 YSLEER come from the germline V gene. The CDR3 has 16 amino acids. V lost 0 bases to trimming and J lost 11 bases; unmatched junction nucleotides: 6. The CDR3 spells CASSQEDRGQVAPLHF. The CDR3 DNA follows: TGCGCCAGCAGCCAAGAGGACAGGGGGCAAGTTGCACCCCTCCACTTT.

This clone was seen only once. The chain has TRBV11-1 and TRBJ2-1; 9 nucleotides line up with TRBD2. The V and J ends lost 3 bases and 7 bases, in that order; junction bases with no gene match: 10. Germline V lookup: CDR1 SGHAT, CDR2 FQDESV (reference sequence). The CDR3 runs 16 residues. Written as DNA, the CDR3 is TGTGCCAGCAGCTTCCGCGGGGGGGCGAAGGGGAATGAGCAGTTCTTC. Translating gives CASSFRGGAKGNEQFF.

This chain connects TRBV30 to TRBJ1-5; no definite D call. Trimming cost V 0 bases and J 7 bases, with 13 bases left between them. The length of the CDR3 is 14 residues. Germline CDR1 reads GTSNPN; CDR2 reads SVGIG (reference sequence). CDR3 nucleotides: TGTGCCTGGAGTGTGGTGCGGGGTAAGCAGCCCCAGCATTTT. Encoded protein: CAWSVVRGKQPQHF. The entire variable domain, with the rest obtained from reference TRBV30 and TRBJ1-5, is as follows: SQTIHQWPATLVQPVGSPLSLECTVEGTSNPNLYWYRQAAGRGLQLLFYSVGIGQISSEVPQNLSASRPQDRQFILSSKKLLLSDSGFYLCAWSVVRGKQPQHFGDGTRLSIL.

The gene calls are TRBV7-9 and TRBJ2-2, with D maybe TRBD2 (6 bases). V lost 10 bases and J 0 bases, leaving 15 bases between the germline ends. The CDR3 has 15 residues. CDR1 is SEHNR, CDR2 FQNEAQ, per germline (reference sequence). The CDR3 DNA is TGTGCCAAGGGACTCTCAGTAGCGAACACCGGGGAGCTGTTTTTT. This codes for CAKGLSVANTGELFF.

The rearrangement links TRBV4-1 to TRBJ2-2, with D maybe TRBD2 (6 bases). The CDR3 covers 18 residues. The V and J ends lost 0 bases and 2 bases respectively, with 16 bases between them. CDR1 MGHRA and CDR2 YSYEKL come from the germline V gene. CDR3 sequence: CASSQDQLRTTNTGELFF. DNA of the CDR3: TGCGCCAGCAGCCAAGACCAGCTAAGGACTACAAACACCGGGGAGCTGTTTTTT.

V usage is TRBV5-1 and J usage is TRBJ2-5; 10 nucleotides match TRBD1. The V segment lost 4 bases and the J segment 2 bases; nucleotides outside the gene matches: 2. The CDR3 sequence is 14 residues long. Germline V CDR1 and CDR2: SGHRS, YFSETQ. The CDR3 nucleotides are TGCGCCAGCAGCGGGACAGGGGTACAAGAGACCCAGTACTTC. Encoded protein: CASSGTGVQETQYF. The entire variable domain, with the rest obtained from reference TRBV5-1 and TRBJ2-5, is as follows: KAGVTQTPRYLIKTRGQQVTLSCSPISGHRSVSWYQQTPGQGLQFLFEYFSETQRNKGNFPGRFSGRQFSNSRSEMNVSTLELGDSALYLCASSGTGVQETQYFGPGTRLLVL.

The CDR3: CASSQDRGNGGNYGYTF. In DNA, the CDR3 is TGCGCCAGCAGCCAAGACCGAGGAAATGGGGGCAACTATGGCTACACCTTC. The rearrangement links TRBV4-1 to TRBJ1-2; D possibly corresponds to TRBD1 (6 bases). The CDR3 contains 17 residues. CDR1 MGHRA and CDR2 YSYEKL come from the germline V gene. Trimming removed 0 bases from V and 2 bases from J, with 16 bases in between.

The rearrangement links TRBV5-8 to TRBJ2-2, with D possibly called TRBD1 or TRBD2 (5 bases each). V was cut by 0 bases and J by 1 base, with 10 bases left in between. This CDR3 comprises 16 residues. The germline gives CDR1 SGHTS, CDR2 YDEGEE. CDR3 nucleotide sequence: TGTGCCAGCAGCTTGGTGGTGGGGGTGAACACCGGGGAGCTGTTTTTT. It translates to CASSLVVGVNTGELFF.

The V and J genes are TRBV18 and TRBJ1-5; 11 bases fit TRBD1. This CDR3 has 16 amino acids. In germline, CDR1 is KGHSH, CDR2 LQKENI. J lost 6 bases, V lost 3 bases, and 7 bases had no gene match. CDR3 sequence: CASSPGTGGLGQPQHF. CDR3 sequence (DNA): TGTGCCAGCTCACCGGGGACAGGGGGTTTGGGTCAGCCCCAGCATTTT.

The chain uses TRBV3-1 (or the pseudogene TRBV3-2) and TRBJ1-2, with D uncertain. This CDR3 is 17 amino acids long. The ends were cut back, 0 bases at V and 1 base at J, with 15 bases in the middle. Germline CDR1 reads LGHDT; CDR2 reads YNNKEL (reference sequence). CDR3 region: CASSQDKVGFLNYGYTF. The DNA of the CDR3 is TGTGCCAGCAGCCAAGATAAAGTAGGCTTTCTTAACTATGGCTACACCTTC.